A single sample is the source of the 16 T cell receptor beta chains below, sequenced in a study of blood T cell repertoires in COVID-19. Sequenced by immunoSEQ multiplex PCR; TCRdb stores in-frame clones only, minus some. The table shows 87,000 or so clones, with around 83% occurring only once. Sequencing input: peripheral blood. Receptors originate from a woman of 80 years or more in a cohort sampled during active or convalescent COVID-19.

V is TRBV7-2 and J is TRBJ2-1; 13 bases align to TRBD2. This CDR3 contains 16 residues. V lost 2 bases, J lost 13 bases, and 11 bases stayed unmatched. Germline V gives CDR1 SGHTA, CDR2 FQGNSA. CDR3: CASSLWTSGSGGEQFF. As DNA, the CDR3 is TGTGCCAGCAGCTTATGGACTAGCGGGAGTGGAGGGGAACAGTTCTTC.

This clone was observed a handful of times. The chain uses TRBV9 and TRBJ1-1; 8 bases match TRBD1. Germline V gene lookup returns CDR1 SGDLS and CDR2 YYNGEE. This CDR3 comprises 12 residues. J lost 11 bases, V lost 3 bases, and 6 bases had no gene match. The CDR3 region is CASSATGDVAFF. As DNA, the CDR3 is TGTGCCAGCAGCGCGACAGGGGATGTTGCTTTCTTT.

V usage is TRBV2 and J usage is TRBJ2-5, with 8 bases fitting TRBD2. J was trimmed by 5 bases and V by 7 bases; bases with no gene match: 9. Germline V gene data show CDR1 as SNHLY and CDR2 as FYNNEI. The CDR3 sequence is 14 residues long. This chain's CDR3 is CASNVAGGIETQYF. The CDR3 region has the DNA TGTGCCAGCAATGTCGCGGGGGGCATCGAGACCCAGTACTTC.

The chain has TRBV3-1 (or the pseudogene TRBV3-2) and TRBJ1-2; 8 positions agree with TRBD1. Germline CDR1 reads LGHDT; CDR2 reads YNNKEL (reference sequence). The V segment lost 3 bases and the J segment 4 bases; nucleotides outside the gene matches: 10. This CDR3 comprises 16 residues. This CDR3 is CASSHHTVGTGYGYTF. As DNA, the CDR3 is TGTGCCAGCAGCCATCATACCGTGGGGACAGGCTATGGCTACACCTTC.

CDR3 coding DNA: TGCGCCAGCAGCTTGGGGACAGCCAATGAAGCTTTCTTT. Translation gives CASSLGTANEAFF. The chain joins TRBV5-1 to TRBJ1-1, with a weak D call TRBD1 (6 bases). Looked up from germline, CDR1 is SGHRS and CDR2 is YFSETQ. This CDR3 has 13 residues. V was cut by 0 bases and J by 7 bases, with 10 bases left in between.

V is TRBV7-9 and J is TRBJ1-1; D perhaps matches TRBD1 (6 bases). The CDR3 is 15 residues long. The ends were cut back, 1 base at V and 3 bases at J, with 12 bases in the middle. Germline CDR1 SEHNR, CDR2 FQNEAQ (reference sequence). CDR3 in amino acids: CASSLVRGKDTEAFF. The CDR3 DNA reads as TGTGCCAGCAGCTTAGTAAGGGGGAAGGACACTGAAGCTTTCTTT.

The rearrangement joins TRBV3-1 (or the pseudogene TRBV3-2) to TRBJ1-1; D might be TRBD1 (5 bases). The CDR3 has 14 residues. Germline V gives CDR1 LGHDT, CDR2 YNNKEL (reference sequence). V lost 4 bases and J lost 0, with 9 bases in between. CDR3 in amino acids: CASSPGLLNTEAFF. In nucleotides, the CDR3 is TGTGCCAGCAGCCCGGGACTTTTGAACACTGAAGCTTTCTTT.

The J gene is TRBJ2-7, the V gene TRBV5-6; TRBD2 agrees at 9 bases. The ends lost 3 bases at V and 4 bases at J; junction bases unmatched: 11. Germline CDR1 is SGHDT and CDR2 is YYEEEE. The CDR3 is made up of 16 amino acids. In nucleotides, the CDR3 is TGTGCCAGCAGCTATCAACCGGCGGGAGGGCCGTACGAGCAGTACTTC. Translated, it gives CASSYQPAGGPYEQYF. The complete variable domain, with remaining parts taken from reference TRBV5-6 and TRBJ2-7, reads DAGVTQSPTHLIKTRGQQVTLRCSPKSGHDTVSWYQQALGQGPQFIFQYYEEEERQRGNFPDRFSGHQFPNYSSELNVNALLLGDSALYLCASSYQPAGGPYEQYFGPGTRLTVT.

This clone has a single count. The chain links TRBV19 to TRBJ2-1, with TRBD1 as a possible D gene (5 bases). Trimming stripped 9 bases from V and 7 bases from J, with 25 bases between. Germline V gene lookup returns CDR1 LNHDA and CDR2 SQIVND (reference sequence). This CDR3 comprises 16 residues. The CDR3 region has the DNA TGTGCCAGCAGCCCCGTTTCGGTCAAGGGGCCGAATGAGCAGTTCTTC. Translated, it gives CASSPVSVKGPNEQFF.

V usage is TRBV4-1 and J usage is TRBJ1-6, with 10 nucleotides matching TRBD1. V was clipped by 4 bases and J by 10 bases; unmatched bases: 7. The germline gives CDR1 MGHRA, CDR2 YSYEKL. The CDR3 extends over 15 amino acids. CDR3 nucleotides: TGCGCCAGCAGCCTCCGGGACAGGGGAGAATCACCCCTCCACTTT. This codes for CASSLRDRGESPLHF.

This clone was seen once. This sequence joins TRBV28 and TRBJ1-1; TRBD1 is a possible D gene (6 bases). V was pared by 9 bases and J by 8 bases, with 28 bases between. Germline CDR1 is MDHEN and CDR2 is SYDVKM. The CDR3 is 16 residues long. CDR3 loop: CARPSFTTGPIGEAFF. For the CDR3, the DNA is TGTGCCAGACCCTCGTTTACGACAGGCCCTATCGGGGAAGCTTTCTTT.

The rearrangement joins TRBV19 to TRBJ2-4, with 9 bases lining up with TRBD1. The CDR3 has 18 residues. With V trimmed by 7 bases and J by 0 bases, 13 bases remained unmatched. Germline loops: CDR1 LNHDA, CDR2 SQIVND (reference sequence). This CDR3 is CASNTPAGTGLAKNIQYF. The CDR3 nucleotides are TGTGCCAGTAACACCCCGGCCGGGACAGGGTTAGCCAAAAACATTCAGTACTTC.

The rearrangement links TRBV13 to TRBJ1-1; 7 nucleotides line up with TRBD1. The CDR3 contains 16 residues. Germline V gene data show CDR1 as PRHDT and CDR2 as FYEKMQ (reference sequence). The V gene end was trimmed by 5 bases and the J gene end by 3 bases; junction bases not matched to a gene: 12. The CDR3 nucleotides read TGTGCCAGCAGCCCAGGAACGGGCAGGGGGGACACTGAAGCTTTCTTT. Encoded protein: CASSPGTGRGDTEAFF. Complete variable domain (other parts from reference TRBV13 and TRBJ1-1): AAGVIQSPRHLIKEKRETATLKCYPIPRHDTVYWYQQGPGQDPQFLISFYEKMQSDKGSIPDRFSAQQFSDYHSELNMSSLELGDSALYFCASSPGTGRGDTEAFFGQGTRLTVV.

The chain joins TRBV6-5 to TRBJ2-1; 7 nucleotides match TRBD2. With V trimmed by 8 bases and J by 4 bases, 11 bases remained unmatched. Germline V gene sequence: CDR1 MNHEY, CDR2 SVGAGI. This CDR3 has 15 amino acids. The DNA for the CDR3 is TGTGCCAGCCGTTCTAGCGGAGGGCCTTACAATGAGCAGTTCTTC. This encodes CASRSSGGPYNEQFF.

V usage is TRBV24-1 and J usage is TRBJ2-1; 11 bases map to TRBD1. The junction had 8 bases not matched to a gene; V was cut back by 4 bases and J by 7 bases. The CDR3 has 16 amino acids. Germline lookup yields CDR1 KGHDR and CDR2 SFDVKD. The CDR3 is CATSDPGQGARNEQFF. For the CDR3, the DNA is TGTGCCACCAGTGACCCAGGACAGGGGGCGAGGAATGAGCAGTTCTTC.

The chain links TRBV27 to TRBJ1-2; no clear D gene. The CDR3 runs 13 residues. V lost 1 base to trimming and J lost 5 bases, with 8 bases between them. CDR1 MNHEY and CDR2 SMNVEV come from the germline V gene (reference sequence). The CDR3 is CASSLYSGYGYTF. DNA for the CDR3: TGTGCCAGCAGTTTATACAGTGGGTATGGCTACACCTTC.